This entry concerns a single T cell receptor (beta chain). Its antigen is not identified. The CDR3 totals 14 residues. The V end was cut by 3 bases, the J end by 6 bases, with 11 bases between. CDR1 is MNHNS and CDR2 is SASEGT in the germline V gene. The data were produced by immunoSEQ multiplex PCR, yet TCRdb's version contains in-frame clones alone and is incomplete. The sample shows 3,000 to 4,000 clones, 79% of them seen only once. The entry originates in a study of T cell clonotyping in hematopoietic cell transplantation. The study's findings and limits: At the given depth, recipient repertoires were over 97% de novo clonotypes.

Sequences were derived from peripheral blood mononuclear cells, sampled at the time of graft-versus-host disease after allogeneic stem cell transplant. This TCR was sampled from a female patient in her 50s who had an allogeneic stem cell transplant from an unrelated donor, so the T cells may come from the graft donor. Some clones in this sample may be carry-over from other donors' samples. J is TRBJ2-2 and V is TRBV6-1, with a weak D call TRBD1 (5 bases). The CDR3 DNA reads TGTGCCAGCAGTGACAGGGTGAGGTCCGGGGAGCTGTTTTTT. Amino acid sequence: CASSDRVRSGELFF.